Below are 4 T cell receptor beta chains sequenced from a single sample in a study of identical twins. Using its own MiXCR run on the 5' RACE reads, TCRdb lists one record per CDR3 protein. The repertoire has 430,000 or so distinct CDR3 sequences, roughly 26% of them found once; the top ten carry 2.9%. These same data were also listed under a study on T cells expressing NK-cell markers.

Sample: CD4+ T cells sorted from blood. The source is a woman aged 18-29 years in good health.

The chain has TRBV21-1 and TRBJ2-7; the D call in the table, TRBD2, was not verified against the DNA. TRBV21-1 is a recognized pseudogene. This CDR3 is built from 17 residues. CDR3 nucleotide sequence: TGTGCCAGCAGCAAACCCCCAGCTAGCGAGCATATCTACGAGCAGTACTTC. This sequence encodes CASSKPPASEHIYEQYF.

V gene TRBV20-1 combines with J gene TRBJ2-1; 7 bases line up with TRBD1. The germline CDR1 and CDR2 sequences are DFQATT and SNEGSKA (reference sequence). The CDR3 has 13 amino acids. The V and J ends lost 4 bases and 4 bases, in that order; junction bases with no gene match: 4. CDR3 nucleotide sequence: TGCAGTGCTAAAGGGGGCCGATACAATGAGCAGTTCTTC. Residues: CSAKGGRYNEQFF.

This clonotype was seen a few times. V and J are TRBV7-9 and TRBJ2-7, with D tentatively TRBD1 (5 bases). The CDR3 is 15 amino acids. Trimming took off 4 bases at V and 6 bases at J, with 19 bases between the two ends. Germline lookup yields CDR1 SEHNR and CDR2 FQNEAQ (reference sequence). This CDR3 is CASSSRAGKVSEQYF. The CDR3 DNA reads as TGTGCCAGCAGCTCCCGGGCAGGGAAAGTCTCCGAGCAGTACTTC.

This clonotype was picked up one time. The chain joins TRBV20-1 to TRBJ2-7, with D possibly TRBD2 on 6 matching bases. CDR1 and CDR2 (germline): DFQATT, SNEGSKA (reference sequence). V was cut by 2 bases and J by 5 bases, with 13 bases left in between. This CDR3 is built from 13 residues. The CDR3 DNA is TGCAGTGCTAGACCCGGGAGTCACAACGAGCAGTACTTC. Translating gives CSARPGSHNEQYF.